This T cell receptor beta chain was recovered during a study of shared clonotypes between healthy human individuals. All donors were healthy HIV-negative adults lacking recent acute infections or vaccinations. A CD45RA+ naive subset and a CD45RA-negative memory subset were split from CD4+ cells. Sorted-subset replicate PCR reactions were performed with around 200 ng DNA, corresponding to tens of thousands of T cell genomes. The table came from immunoSEQ multiplex PCR; TCRdb's copy has only in-frame clones and leaves some out. The repertoire has roughly 2.4 million clones, around 95% of them found once; the top ten carry about 0.13%. Trimming cost V 7 bases and J 4 bases; bases outside gene matches: 8. CDR1 and CDR2 from the germline V gene are SQVTM and ANQGSEA. The CDR3 is made up of 14 amino acids.

The chain employs TRBV29-1 and TRBJ1-2, with 11 positions matching TRBD1. The sample consisted of naive CD4+ T cells sorted from blood. Subset described: CD45RA+ positively selected. This sequence originates from a man between 18 and 29 years old in good health. CDR3: CSAKGQGAGYGYTF. The CDR3 DNA reads as TGCAGCGCAAAAGGACAGGGGGCGGGCTATGGCTACACCTTC.